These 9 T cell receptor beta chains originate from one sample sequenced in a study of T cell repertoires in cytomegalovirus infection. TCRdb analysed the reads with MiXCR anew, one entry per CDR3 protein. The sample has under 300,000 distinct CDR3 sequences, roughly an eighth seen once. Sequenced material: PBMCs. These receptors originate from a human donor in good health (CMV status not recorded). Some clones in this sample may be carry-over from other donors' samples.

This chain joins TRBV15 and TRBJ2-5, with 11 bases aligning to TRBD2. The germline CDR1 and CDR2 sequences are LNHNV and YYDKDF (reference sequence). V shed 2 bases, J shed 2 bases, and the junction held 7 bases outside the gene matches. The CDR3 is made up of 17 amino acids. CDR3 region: CATSRQLAGVGQETQYF. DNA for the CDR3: TGTGCCACCAGCAGACAACTAGCGGGAGTTGGGCAAGAGACCCAGTACTTC.

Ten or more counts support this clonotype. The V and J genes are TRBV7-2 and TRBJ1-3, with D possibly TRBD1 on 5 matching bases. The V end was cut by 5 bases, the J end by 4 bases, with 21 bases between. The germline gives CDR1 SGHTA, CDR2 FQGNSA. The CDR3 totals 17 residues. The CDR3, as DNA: TGTGCCAGCAGCCAGGATACCGGGACCCGCGCCGGAAACACCATATATTTT. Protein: CASSQDTGTRAGNTIYF.

The CDR3 nucleotides read TGTGCCAGCAGCCAGGAGCGTCGCACCGGGGAGCTGTTTTTT. Its protein product is CASSQERRTGELFF. V and J are TRBV14 and TRBJ2-2; unclear D gene. Trimming cost V 3 bases and J 4 bases, with 9 bases left between them. The CDR3 totals 14 residues. Germline loops: CDR1 SGHDN, CDR2 FVKESK.

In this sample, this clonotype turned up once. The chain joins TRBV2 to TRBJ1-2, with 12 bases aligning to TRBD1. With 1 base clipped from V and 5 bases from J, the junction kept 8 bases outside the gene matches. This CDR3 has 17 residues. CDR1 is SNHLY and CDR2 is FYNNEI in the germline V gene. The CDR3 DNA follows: TGTGCCAGCAGTGAAGACCCTCCGGGACAGGGGGCTTATGGCTACACCTTC. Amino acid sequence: CASSEDPPGQGAYGYTF.

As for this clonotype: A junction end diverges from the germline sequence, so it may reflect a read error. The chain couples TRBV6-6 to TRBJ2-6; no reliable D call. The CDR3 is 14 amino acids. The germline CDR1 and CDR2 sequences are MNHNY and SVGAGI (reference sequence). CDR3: CTSSPWQGANVLTF. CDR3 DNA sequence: TGTACCAGCAGCCCCTGGCAAGGGGCCAACGTCCTGACTTTC.

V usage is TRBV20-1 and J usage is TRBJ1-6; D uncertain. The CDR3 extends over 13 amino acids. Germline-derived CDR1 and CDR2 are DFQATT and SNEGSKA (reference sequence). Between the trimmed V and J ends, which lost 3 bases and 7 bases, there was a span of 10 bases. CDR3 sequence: CSASSSGNSPLHF. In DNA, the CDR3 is TGCAGTGCTAGTTCATCAGGCAATTCACCCCTCCACTTT.

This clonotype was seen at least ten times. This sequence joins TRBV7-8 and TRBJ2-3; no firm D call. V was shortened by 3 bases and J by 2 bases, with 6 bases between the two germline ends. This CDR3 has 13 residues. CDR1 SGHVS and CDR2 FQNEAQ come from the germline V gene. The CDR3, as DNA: TGTGCCAGCAGCTTGGTTTACACAGATACGCAGTATTTT. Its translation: CASSLVYTDTQYF.

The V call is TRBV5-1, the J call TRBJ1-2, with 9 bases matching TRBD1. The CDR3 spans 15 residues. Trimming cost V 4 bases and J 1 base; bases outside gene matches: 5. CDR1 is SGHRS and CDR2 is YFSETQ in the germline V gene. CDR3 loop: CASSEGTGINYGYTF. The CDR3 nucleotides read TGCGCCAGCAGCGAGGGGACAGGGATTAACTATGGCTACACCTTC.

Written as DNA, the CDR3 is TGTGCCACCAGCAGACCTCCCGTGGAGACCCAGTACTTC. This gives the protein CATSRPPVETQYF. The V call is TRBV15, the J call TRBJ2-5; D gene unclear. The CDR3 is 13 amino acids. Trimming removed 2 bases from V and 5 bases from J, with 9 bases in between. Germline V gives CDR1 LNHNV, CDR2 YYDKDF (reference sequence).